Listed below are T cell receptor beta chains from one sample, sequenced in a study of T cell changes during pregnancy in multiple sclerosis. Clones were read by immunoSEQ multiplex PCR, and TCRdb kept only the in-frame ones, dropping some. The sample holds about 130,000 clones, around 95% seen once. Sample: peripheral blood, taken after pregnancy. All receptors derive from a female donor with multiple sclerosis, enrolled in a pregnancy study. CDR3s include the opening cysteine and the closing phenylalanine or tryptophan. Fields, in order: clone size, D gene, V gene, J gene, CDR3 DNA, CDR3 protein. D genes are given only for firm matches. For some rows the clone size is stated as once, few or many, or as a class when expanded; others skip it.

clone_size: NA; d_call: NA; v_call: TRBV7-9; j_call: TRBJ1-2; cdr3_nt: TGTGCCAGCAGCTTAGATGGGCCGAGCTATGGCTACACCTTC; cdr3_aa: CASSLDGPSYGYTF
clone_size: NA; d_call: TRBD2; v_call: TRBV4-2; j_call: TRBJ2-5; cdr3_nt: TGTGCCAGCAGCCAAGAAGGGACTAGCGGGACTTCGGAGACCCAGTACTTC; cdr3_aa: CASSQEGTSGTSETQYF
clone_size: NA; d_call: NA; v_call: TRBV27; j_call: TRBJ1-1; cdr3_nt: TGTGCCAGCAGTTTGGGCGGGGGTGGTACTGAAGCTTTCTTT; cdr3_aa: CASSLGGGGTEAFF
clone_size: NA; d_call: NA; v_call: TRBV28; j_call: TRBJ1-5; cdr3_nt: TGTGCCAGCAGTTTAGCCAGGCGCGATCAGCCCCAGCATTTT; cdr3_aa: CASSLARRDQPQHF
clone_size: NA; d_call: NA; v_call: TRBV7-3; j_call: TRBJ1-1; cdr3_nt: TGTGCCAGCAGCCGGGACATCGGAAACACTGAAGCTTTCTTT; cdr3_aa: CASSRDIGNTEAFF
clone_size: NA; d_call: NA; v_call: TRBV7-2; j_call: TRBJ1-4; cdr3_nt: TGTGCCAGCAGCTCCGCAGTGCGGGAAAAACTGTTTTTT; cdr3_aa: CASSSAVREKLFF
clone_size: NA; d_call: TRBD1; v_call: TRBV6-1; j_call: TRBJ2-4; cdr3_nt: TGTGCCAGCAGCTCTGGACGGGACAGGGGGAACTTC; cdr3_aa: CASSSGRDRGNF
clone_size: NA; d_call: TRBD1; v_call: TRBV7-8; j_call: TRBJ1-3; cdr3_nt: TGTGCCAGCAGCTTACGACAGGGGATAGGAAACACCATATATTTT; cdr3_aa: CASSLRQGIGNTIYF
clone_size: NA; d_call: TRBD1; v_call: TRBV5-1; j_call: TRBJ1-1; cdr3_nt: TGCGCCAGCAGTATGGGACAGGAGAACACTGAAGCTTTCTTT; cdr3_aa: CASSMGQENTEAFF
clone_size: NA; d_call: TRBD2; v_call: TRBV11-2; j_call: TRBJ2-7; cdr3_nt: TGTGCCAGCAGCTTAGGAGGGAGGGCCTACGAGCAGTACTTC; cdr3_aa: CASSLGGRAYEQYF
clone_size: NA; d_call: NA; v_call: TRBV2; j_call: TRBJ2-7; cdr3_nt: TGTGCCAGCCAAGACAGGACATGGGACGAGCAGTACTTC; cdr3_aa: CASQDRTWDEQYF
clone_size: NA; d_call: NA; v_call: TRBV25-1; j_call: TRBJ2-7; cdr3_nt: TGTGCCAGCAGCTACTCCTACGAGCAGTACTTC; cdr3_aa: CASSYSYEQYF
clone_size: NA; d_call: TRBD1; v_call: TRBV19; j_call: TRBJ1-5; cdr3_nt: TGTGCCAGTAGTATTAGGACAGGGGATCAGCCCCAGCATTTT; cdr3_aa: CASSIRTGDQPQHF
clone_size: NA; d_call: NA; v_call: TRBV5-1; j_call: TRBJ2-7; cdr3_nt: TGCGCCAGCAGCTTGTTGCCAGCGGGCTCCTACGAGCAGTACTTC; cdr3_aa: CASSLLPAGSYEQYF
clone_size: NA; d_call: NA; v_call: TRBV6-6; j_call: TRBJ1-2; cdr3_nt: TGTGCCAGCAGCCGGGTTGGCTACACCTTC; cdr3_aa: CASSRVGYTF
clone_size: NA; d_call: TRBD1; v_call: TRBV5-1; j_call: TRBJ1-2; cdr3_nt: TGCGCCAGCAGCTCCGGACAGGGAGCTAACTATGGCTACACCTTC; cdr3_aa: CASSSGQGANYGYTF
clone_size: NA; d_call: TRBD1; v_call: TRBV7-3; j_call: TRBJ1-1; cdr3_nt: TGTGCCAGCAGCCGGGACAGGGGTGGTGTAGGCACTGAAGCTTTCTTT; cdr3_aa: CASSRDRGGVGTEAFF
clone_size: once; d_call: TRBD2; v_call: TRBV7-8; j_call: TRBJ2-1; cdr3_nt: TGTGCCAGCAGCTTAGGCCCTAGCGGGATAGGGAATGAGCAGTTCTTC; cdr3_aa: CASSLGPSGIGNEQFF
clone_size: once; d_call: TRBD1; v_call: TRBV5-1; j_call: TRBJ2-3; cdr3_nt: TGCGCCAGCAGCTCGGGACAGGGGGCAATTACAGATACGCAGTATTTT; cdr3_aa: CASSSGQGAITDTQYF
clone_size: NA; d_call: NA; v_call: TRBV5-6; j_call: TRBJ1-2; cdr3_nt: TGTGCCAGCAGCTTGGGAAAGGCGGATCCCGCCTTC; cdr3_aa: CASSLGKADPAF